This T cell receptor (beta chain) was sequenced for a study of shared clonotypes between healthy human individuals. Measured with immunoSEQ multiplex PCR; TCRdb has only the in-frame clones, and not every one. The sample has a few hundred thousand clones, more than 95% seen once. Germline V lookup: CDR1 SGHTA, CDR2 FQGNSA. Trimming removed 5 bases from V and 5 bases from J; junction bases left unmatched: 11. The CDR3 extends over 16 amino acids. V and J are TRBV7-2 and TRBJ2-1, with 8 bases matching TRBD1. The clonotype was recovered from a woman in her twenties or thirties in good health. Sequencing was performed on naive CD4+ T cells sorted from blood. As for subset: CD45RA+ positively selected. Here the CDR3 reads CASSQQGGLAHNEQFF. CDR3 in DNA: TGTGCCAGCAGCCAACAGGGGGGCCTAGCCCACAATGAGCAGTTCTTC.